These 21 T cell receptor beta chains share one sample of origin, sequenced in a study of early T cells in non-severe SARS-CoV-2 infection. A single record per CDR3 protein comes from TCRdb applying MiXCR to the 5' RACE reads. Among approximately 69,000 distinct CDR3 sequences listed, roughly 10% were seen once. The material sequenced was whole blood. The receptors were gathered from an adult who was a healthcare worker with PCR-confirmed SARS-CoV-2 infection or an uninfected control (not recorded which).

At least ten counts were recorded for this clonotype. The chain uses TRBV29-1 and TRBJ2-5; D ambiguous. The ends were cut back, 4 bases at V and 5 bases at J, with 5 bases in the middle. The CDR3 is 10 residues long. Germline values: CDR1 SQVTM, CDR2 ANQGSEA. CDR3 DNA sequence: TGCAGCGTTGTAGAGGAGACCCAGTACTTC. This codes for CSVVEETQYF.

This clonotype has ten or more counts. V is TRBV14 and J is TRBJ2-1, with D maybe TRBD2 (6 bases). In germline, CDR1 is SGHDN, CDR2 FVKESK. The V end was cut by 1 base, the J end by 8 bases, with 9 bases between. This CDR3 has 13 amino acids. The CDR3 is CASSQGWGDEQFF. The CDR3 DNA sequence: TGTGCCAGCAGCCAAGGTTGGGGGGATGAGCAGTTCTTC. Full variable domain (remainder filled in from reference TRBV14 and TRBJ2-1): EAGVTQFPSHSVIEKGQTVTLRCDPISGHDNLYWYRRVMGKEIKFLLHFVKESKQDESGMPNNRFLAERTGGTYSTLKVQPAELEDSGVYFCASSQGWGDEQFFGPGTRLTVL.

The J gene is TRBJ2-3, the V gene TRBV6-2 or TRBV6-3; 8 nucleotides align to TRBD2. From germline, CDR1 is MNHEY and CDR2 SVGEGT. With V trimmed by 8 bases and J by 2 bases, 3 bases remained unmatched. This CDR3 region has 13 residues. CDR3: CASLSGTTDTQYF. The CDR3 nucleotides read TGTGCCAGCCTTAGCGGGACCACAGATACGCAGTATTTT.

This clonotype was counted ten times or more. The rearrangement uses TRBV7-9 and TRBJ2-5; D call uncertain. The CDR3 covers 15 residues. Germline-derived CDR1 and CDR2 are SEHNR and FQNEAQ (reference sequence). Trimming shortened V by 4 bases and J by 1 base, and 13 bases separated the two germline ends. CDR3 in DNA: TGTGCCAGCAGCTATAGTCCGGCTCCCCAAGAGACCCAGTACTTC. Its protein is CASSYSPAPQETQYF.

The chain has TRBV5-1 and TRBJ1-6; 7 bases agree with TRBD1. V trimming: 4 bases; J trimming: 10 bases; junction bases outside the gene matches: 11. This CDR3 has 15 residues. In germline, CDR1 is SGHRS, CDR2 YFSETQ. CDR3 residues: CASSVTGDKGSPLHF. DNA for the CDR3: TGCGCCAGCAGCGTTACAGGGGATAAAGGATCACCCCTCCACTTT.

This clonotype has just a few counts. This chain joins TRBV29-1 and TRBJ2-3; weak D call: TRBD1 (6 bases). Germline CDR1 reads SQVTM; CDR2 reads ANQGSEA. Trimming shortened V by 5 bases and J by 5 bases, and 20 bases separated the two germline ends. This CDR3 is built from 15 residues. CDR3 bases: TGCAGCGTTTCCAACAGGGTAGTAGTTCGAGATACGCAGTATTTT. Residues: CSVSNRVVVRDTQYF.

The table lists this clonotype with many counts. This rearrangement joins TRBV27 to TRBJ2-3, with 8 bases that match TRBD2. The ends lost 2 bases at V and 2 bases at J; junction bases unmatched: 6. This CDR3 contains 16 residues. Germline V gene sequence: CDR1 MNHEY, CDR2 SMNVEV (reference sequence). The CDR3 sequence is CASSLMASGPTDTQYF. CDR3 bases: TGTGCCAGCAGTTTAATGGCTAGCGGGCCCACAGATACGCAGTATTTT.

This clonotype was detected ten times or more. The CDR3 protein is CASSLEGQSSPLHF. The CDR3 DNA follows: TGTGCCAGCAGTTTAGAGGGGCAGAGTTCACCCCTCCACTTT. This chain uses TRBV27 with TRBJ1-6, with a possible D match to TRBD1 (5 bases). Germline CDR1 and CDR2: MNHEY and SMNVEV (reference sequence). V was cut by 2 bases and J by 9 bases, with 11 bases left in between. This CDR3 is 14 amino acids long.

This clonotype was counted a few times. The chain has TRBV27 and TRBJ2-1; weak D call: TRBD1 (5 bases). The CDR3 is 15 residues long. Between the trimmed V and J ends, which lost 8 bases and 6 bases, there was a span of 20 bases. In germline, CDR1 is MNHEY, CDR2 SMNVEV (reference sequence). The CDR3 loop reads CASSKGYMWGNEQFF. DNA of the CDR3: TGTGCCAGCTCAAAGGGGTATATGTGGGGCAATGAGCAGTTCTTC.

This clonotype was detected only a few times. The chain recombines TRBV5-6 with TRBJ2-7; D assignment may be TRBD1 or TRBD2 (5 bases each). The CDR3 is made up of 16 amino acids. Germline CDR1 SGHDT, CDR2 YYEEEE. Trimming shortened V by 0 bases and J by 1 base, and 14 bases separated the two germline ends. For the CDR3, the DNA is TGTGCCAGCAGCTTGGAGAGGGGCTCTTGGTCCTACGAGCAGTACTTC. Translation: CASSLERGSWSYEQYF.

This clonotype occurred a few times. The chain is built from TRBV20-1 and TRBJ2-1, with 8 bases fitting TRBD2. V trimming: 5 bases; J trimming: 7 bases; junction bases outside the gene matches: 10. CDR3 length: 14 residues. Germline CDR1 reads DFQATT; CDR2 reads SNEGSKA (reference sequence). The CDR3, as DNA: TGCAGTGCTTGGCGGCCCTCGGGAGGGAATGAGCAGTTCTTC. The encoded protein is CSAWRPSGGNEQFF.

This clonotype was found many times. The CDR3 loop is CASSLQQGASKGYTF. The CDR3 region has the DNA TGTGCCAGCAGCTTACAACAGGGGGCTTCAAAAGGCTACACCTTC. The chain is built from TRBV7-9 and TRBJ1-2; TRBD1 agrees at 9 bases. J lost 8 bases, V lost 2 bases, and 9 bases had no gene match. Germline CDR1 and CDR2: SEHNR and FQNEAQ (reference sequence). The CDR3 sequence is 15 residues long.

This clonotype showed up many times. The chain recombines TRBV5-1 with TRBJ2-3; D unclear. Germline values: CDR1 SGHRS, CDR2 YFSETQ. Trimming stripped 4 bases from V and 5 bases from J, with 14 bases between. The CDR3 contains 14 residues. The CDR3 DNA reads as TGCGCCAGCAGCATGGACCGTCCTGAAGATACGCAGTATTTT. Translating gives CASSMDRPEDTQYF. Supplemented by reference TRBV5-1 and TRBJ2-3, the full variable domain reads KAGVTQTPRYLIKTRGQQVTLSCSPISGHRSVSWYQQTPGQGLQFLFEYFSETQRNKGNFPGRFSGRQFSNSRSEMNVSTLELGDSALYLCASSMDRPEDTQYFGPGTRLTVL.

This clonotype was detected many times. The rearrangement links TRBV5-8 to TRBJ2-4; D may match TRBD1 or TRBD2 (5 bases each). The CDR3 has 15 amino acids. The germline CDR1 and CDR2 sequences are SGHTS and YDEGEE. V was trimmed by 0 bases and J by 2 bases, leaving 9 bases between them. CDR3 region: CASSLGWGTKNIQYF. Here the CDR3 DNA reads TGTGCCAGCAGCTTGGGTTGGGGGACCAAAAACATTCAGTACTTC. The complete variable domain, with remaining parts taken from reference TRBV5-8 and TRBJ2-4, reads EAGVTQSPTHLIKTRGQQATLRCSPISGHTSVYWYQQALGLGLQFLLWYDEGEERNRGNFPPRFSGRQFPNYSSELNVNALELEDSALYLCASSLGWGTKNIQYFGAGTRLSVL.

At least ten counts were recorded for this clonotype. The chain carries TRBV5-5 and TRBJ2-7, with 8 bases lining up with TRBD1. The germline V gene encodes CDR1 SGHKS and CDR2 YYEKEE (reference sequence). This CDR3 has 15 amino acids. V lost 1 base, J lost 2 bases, and 5 bases stayed unmatched. The CDR3 here is CASSLTGQGPYEQYF. The DNA of the CDR3 is TGTGCCAGCAGCTTGACCGGACAGGGCCCCTACGAGCAGTACTTC.

This clonotype was recorded at least ten times. V is TRBV27 and J is TRBJ2-7; D may be TRBD1 (6 bases). V lost 4 bases, J lost 2 bases, and 15 bases lay in between. The CDR3 has 15 residues. The germline CDR1 and CDR2 sequences are MNHEY and SMNVEV (reference sequence). CDR3 nucleotide sequence: TGTGCCAGCAGTTCCCCGAACAGGGCGCCCTACGAGCAGTACTTC. Encoded protein: CASSSPNRAPYEQYF.

This clonotype was seen a few times. V gene TRBV12-3 or TRBV12-4 combines with J gene TRBJ1-5, with TRBD1 matching over 9 bases. The CDR3 has 17 amino acids. The V segment lost 7 bases and the J segment 0 bases; nucleotides outside the gene matches: 10. The CDR3 spells CASTKGDRVYSNQPQHF. In DNA, the CDR3 is TGTGCCAGCACCAAGGGGGACAGGGTTTATAGCAATCAGCCCCAGCATTTT.

This clonotype was observed many times. V usage is TRBV5-1 and J usage is TRBJ2-3; D might be TRBD1 (6 bases). This CDR3 region has 16 residues. V lost 0 bases and J 3 bases, leaving 14 bases between the germline ends. The V gene's germline CDR1 is SGHRS and CDR2 YFSETQ. The CDR3 spells CASSLDWAGETDTQYF. CDR3 coding DNA: TGCGCCAGCAGCTTGGATTGGGCAGGGGAAACAGATACGCAGTATTTT.

This clonotype has only a few counts. The gene calls are TRBV27 and TRBJ2-7, with TRBD1 identical over 7 bases. The CDR3 extends over 15 amino acids. Trimming cost V 6 bases and J 4 bases; bases outside gene matches: 12. Germline V gene data show CDR1 as MNHEY and CDR2 as SMNVEV (reference sequence). CDR3 loop: CASSPSRQGVYEQYF. For the CDR3, the DNA is TGTGCCAGCAGCCCCTCCCGGCAGGGGGTATACGAGCAGTACTTC.

This clonotype was counted between two and nine times. This chain connects TRBV6-6 to TRBJ2-1; D not certain. V was pared by 5 bases and J by 5 bases, with 13 bases between. CDR3 length: 14 residues. Per the germline V gene, CDR1 is MNHNY and CDR2 is SVGAGI (reference sequence). CDR3 loop: CASSPQPHNNEQFF. The CDR3 region has the DNA TGTGCCAGCAGTCCCCAACCCCACAACAATGAGCAGTTCTTC.

This clonotype was picked up a small number of times. The chain joins TRBV14 to TRBJ2-2; D is undetermined. V lost 4 bases to trimming and J lost 4 bases, with 13 bases between them. From germline, CDR1 is SGHDN and CDR2 FVKESK. CDR3 length equals 15 residues. Written as DNA, the CDR3 is TGTGCCAGCAGCCGCCCGGGTTCTATCACCGGGGAGCTGTTTTTT. It translates to CASSRPGSITGELFF.